Listed here are 31 T cell receptor beta chains from one sample, sequenced in a study of identical twins' blood T cells. Each CDR3 protein gets one entry after TCRdb re-called the 5' RACE reads with MiXCR. The repertoire includes 350,000 to 400,000 distinct CDR3 sequences, about 28% of them detected once, and about 6% sits in the top ten. Sequencing was done on a sample of PBMCs. The origin of the receptors is a woman between 18 and 55 years old in good health.

The chain carries TRBV25-1 and TRBJ2-5; 10 bases map to TRBD2. CDR3 size: 16 residues. The junction had 6 bases not matched to a gene; V was cut back by 2 bases and J by 3 bases. CDR1 is MGHDK, CDR2 SYGVNS, per germline. CDR3 nucleotides: TGTGCCAGCAGTGAAGGAGCTAGCGGGAGTGAAGAGACCCAGTACTTC. Encoded protein: CASSEGASGSEETQYF.

There are many counts of this clonotype. V is TRBV7-2 and J is TRBJ2-2; D remains unclear. From germline, CDR1 is SGHTA and CDR2 FQGNSA. This CDR3 contains 12 residues. V was clipped by 3 bases and J by 6 bases, with 5 bases between them. CDR3 in DNA: TGTGCCAGCAGCTTTTGGGCCGGGGAGCTGTTTTTT. It translates to CASSFWAGELFF.

This clonotype occurred a few times. This chain joins TRBV28 and TRBJ1-5; unclear D gene. Germline V gene data show CDR1 as MDHEN and CDR2 as SYDVKM. The CDR3 loop spans 13 amino acids. V shed 2 bases and J shed 4 bases, with 6 bases lying between them. CDR3 nucleotide sequence: TGTGCCAGCAGTTTAATGCGGAATCAGCCCCAGCATTTT. Protein product: CASSLMRNQPQHF.

V usage is TRBV29-1 and J usage is TRBJ2-2; D is uncertain. The CDR3 has 14 amino acids. The germline CDR1 and CDR2 sequences are SQVTM and ANQGSEA. Trimming stripped 4 bases from V and 1 base from J, with 10 bases between. This CDR3 is CSVGGSMNTGELFF. In DNA form, the CDR3 reads TGCAGCGTTGGTGGGTCTATGAACACCGGGGAGCTGTTTTTT.

This clonotype has more than one count but fewer than ten. V is TRBV20-1 and J is TRBJ1-5, with D possibly TRBD1 on 6 matching bases. Per germline, CDR1 DFQATT and CDR2 SNEGSKA (reference sequence). Trimming took off 6 bases at V and 2 bases at J, with 11 bases between the two ends. The CDR3 covers 13 residues. This CDR3 is CSANREGNQPQHF. The DNA of the CDR3 is TGCAGTGCCAACAGGGAAGGCAATCAGCCCCAGCATTTT.

The chain has TRBV5-1 and TRBJ1-6; 8 positions match TRBD1. Germline CDR1 and CDR2: SGHRS and YFSETQ. CDR3 length: 17 residues. V lost 1 base to trimming and J lost 7 bases; unmatched junction nucleotides: 10. The CDR3 protein is CASSLIRQGSLNSPLHF. In nucleotides, the CDR3 is TGCGCCAGCAGCTTGATTCGACAGGGGTCCCTCAATTCACCCCTCCACTTT.

The rearrangement joins TRBV19 to TRBJ2-6, with a weak D call TRBD2 (5 bases). The CDR3 spans 15 residues. Between the trimmed V and J ends, which lost 7 bases and 0 bases, there was a span of 10 bases. Germline V gene lookup returns CDR1 LNHDA and CDR2 SQIVND (reference sequence). The CDR3 loop reads CASTGIRSGANVLTF. CDR3 DNA: TGTGCCAGTACGGGGATACGCTCTGGGGCCAACGTCCTGACTTTC.

The sample holds many counts of this clonotype. The gene calls are TRBV29-1 and TRBJ1-1, with a possible D match to TRBD1 (6 bases). The CDR3 covers 13 residues. Germline-derived CDR1 and CDR2 are SQVTM and ANQGSEA. V dropped 4 bases and J dropped 5 bases, with 14 bases sitting between them. The DNA of the CDR3 is TGCAGCGTTGGTGAGGGGGGGCGAACTGAAGCTTTCTTT. Translation gives CSVGEGGRTEAFF.

This chain uses TRBV3-1 with TRBJ2-7; TRBD2 matches at 8 bases. V shed 4 bases, J shed 2 bases, and the junction held 16 bases outside the gene matches. Germline loops: CDR1 LGHDT, CDR2 YNNKEL (reference sequence). The CDR3 contains 18 residues. This CDR3 is CASSPIVPYSGDAYEQYF. CDR3 in DNA: TGTGCCAGCAGCCCGATAGTCCCGTATAGCGGGGACGCCTACGAGCAGTACTTC.

This chain links TRBV9 with TRBJ1-6; D possibly corresponds to TRBD1 (5 bases). This CDR3 spans 15 amino acids. Germline CDR1 SGDLS, CDR2 YYNGEE. The V end lost 0 bases, the J end lost 9 bases, and 13 bases lay between the germline ends. CDR3 residues: CASSVVDNRASPLHF. The CDR3 nucleotides are TGTGCCAGCAGCGTAGTGGACAATAGAGCTTCACCCCTCCACTTT.

This clonotype was recorded a few times. The rearrangement uses TRBV7-2 and TRBJ1-2; D gene uncertain. CDR3 size: 16 residues. The V gene lost 1 base and the J gene lost 2 bases, with 14 bases spanning the gap. The germline gives CDR1 SGHTA, CDR2 FQGNSA. This CDR3 is CASSLVVGRPNYGYTF. CDR3 DNA sequence: TGTGCCAGCAGCTTAGTGGTAGGAAGACCCAACTATGGCTACACCTTC.

This clonotype was recorded a few times. This rearrangement joins TRBV29-1 to TRBJ1-1; maybe TRBD1 (5 bases). The CDR3 totals 12 residues. V was clipped by 4 bases and J by 5 bases, with 11 bases between them. Germline lookup yields CDR1 SQVTM and CDR2 ANQGSEA. CDR3 DNA: TGCAGCGTTGGGGGCAATACGACTGAAGCTTTCTTT. Encoded protein: CSVGGNTTEAFF. Supplemented by reference TRBV29-1 and TRBJ1-1, the full variable domain reads SAVISQKPSRDICQRGTSLTIQCQVDSQVTMMFWYRQQPGQSLTLIATANQGSEATYESGFVIDKFPISRPNLTFSTLTVSNMSPEDSSIYLCSVGGNTTEAFFGQGTRLTVV.

At least ten counts were recorded for this clonotype. The chain uses TRBV18 and TRBJ1-2; 7 nucleotides align to TRBD1. Looked up from germline, CDR1 is KGHSH and CDR2 is LQKENI. Trimming at V came to 1 base and at J to 0 bases, leaving 2 bases not matched to a gene. The CDR3 extends over 15 amino acids. In nucleotides, the CDR3 is TGTGCCAGCTCACCACGGGACAGATCTAACTATGGCTACACCTTC. This gives the protein CASSPRDRSNYGYTF. Complete variable domain (other parts from reference TRBV18 and TRBJ1-2): NAGVMQNPRHLVRRRGQEARLRCSPMKGHSHVYWYRQLPEEGLKFMVYLQKENIIDESGMPKERFSAEFPKEGPSILRIQQVVRGDSAAYFCASSPRDRSNYGYTFGSGTRLTVV.

This clonotype was observed once. The V gene is TRBV5-1, the J gene TRBJ1-1; no reliable D call. This CDR3 contains 14 residues. Looked up from germline, CDR1 is SGHRS and CDR2 is YFSETQ. The V and J ends lost 3 bases and 3 bases respectively, with 12 bases between them. The CDR3 region is CASSSFGGYTEAFF. CDR3 DNA: TGCGCCAGCAGCTCCTTCGGAGGGTACACTGAAGCTTTCTTT.

This clonotype was counted only a few times. The chain couples TRBV11-2 to TRBJ2-1, with D perhaps TRBD1 (6 bases). The CDR3 is 17 amino acids. The germline CDR1 and CDR2 sequences are SGHAT and FQNNGV. Between the trimmed V and J ends, which lost 4 bases and 7 bases, there was a span of 23 bases. In DNA form, the CDR3 reads TGTGCCAGCAGCTATGAACAGGGTTCCCCGTACAGGAATGAGCAGTTCTTC. This codes for CASSYEQGSPYRNEQFF.

This chain joins TRBV9 and TRBJ1-1, with D possibly matching TRBD1 (5 bases). The CDR3 has 13 residues. Germline CDR1 reads SGDLS; CDR2 reads YYNGEE. With 4 bases removed from V and 6 bases from J, the gap between germline ends came to 13 bases. The CDR3 DNA reads as TGTGCCAGCAGCCCAGGGTTTAGCCCTGAAGCTTTCTTT. Residues: CASSPGFSPEAFF. The whole variable domain, filled in from reference TRBV9 and TRBJ1-1, reads DSGVTQTPKHLITATGQRVTLRCSPRSGDLSVYWYQQSLDQGLQFLIQYYNGEERAKGNILERFSAQQFPDLHSELNLSSLELGDSALYFCASSPGFSPEAFFGQGTRLTVV.

The V gene is TRBV20-1, the J gene TRBJ1-2; no reliable D call. Trimming removed 6 bases from V and 0 bases from J, with 5 bases in between. CDR1 DFQATT and CDR2 SNEGSKA come from the germline V gene (reference sequence). This CDR3 spans 11 amino acids. The CDR3 reads CSAEPNYGYTF. Here the CDR3 DNA reads TGCAGTGCAGAGCCTAACTATGGCTACACCTTC.

This chain uses TRBV5-1 with TRBJ1-4, with D unclear. CDR1 is SGHRS and CDR2 is YFSETQ in the germline V gene. V was shortened by 7 bases and J by 0 bases, with 13 bases between the two germline ends. The CDR3 is 15 residues long. The CDR3 protein is CASFDPATTNEKLFF. The DNA for the CDR3 is TGCGCCAGCTTTGATCCGGCAACAACTAATGAAAAACTGTTTTTT.

The gene calls are TRBV5-6 and TRBJ1-2; no clear D gene. The CDR3 runs to 15 residues. Germline V lookup: CDR1 SGHDT, CDR2 YYEEEE. Trimming took off 0 bases at V and 5 bases at J, with 14 bases between the two ends. CDR3 sequence reads: CASSLVQSTLYGYTF. DNA for the CDR3: TGTGCCAGCAGCTTGGTTCAGTCTACTCTTTATGGCTACACCTTC.

This clonotype was counted between two and nine times. This sequence joins TRBV7-8 and TRBJ1-3; D is unclear. Between the trimmed V and J ends, which lost 1 base and 4 bases, there was a span of 5 bases. This CDR3 is 13 amino acids long. The germline V gene encodes CDR1 SGHVS and CDR2 FQNEAQ. In nucleotides, the CDR3 is TGTGCCAGCAGCTTAGTTGGAGGAAACACCATATATTTT. Translated: CASSLVGGNTIYF. The full variable domain, completed using reference TRBV7-8 and TRBJ1-3, is GAGVSQSPRYKVAKRGQDVALRCDPISGHVSLFWYQQALGQGPEFLTYFQNEAQLDKSGLPSDRFFAERPEGSVSTLKIQRTQQEDSAVYLCASSLVGGNTIYFGEGSWLTVV.

There are a few counts of this clonotype. The rearrangement links TRBV7-2 to TRBJ1-2; TRBD1 matches at 9 bases. The CDR3 is 14 amino acids. The germline CDR1 and CDR2 sequences are SGHTA and FQGNSA. V was pared by 5 bases and J by 7 bases, with 8 bases of the junction left unmatched. Written as DNA, the CDR3 is TGTGCCAGCAGCCCCGTGGGACAGGGTTCTGGCTACACCTTC. It yields the protein CASSPVGQGSGYTF.

This clonotype was seen a few times. One junction end disagrees with the germline gene, perhaps due to a read error. The genes are TRBV18 and TRBJ1-2; tentative D call: TRBD1 (6 bases). Germline loops: CDR1 KGHSH, CDR2 LQKENI. The CDR3 extends over 15 amino acids. The DNA for the CDR3 is TGTGCCACCTCACCTAACAGGGATTGGAACTATGGCTACACCTTC. Amino acids: CATSPNRDWNYGYTF.

This clonotype was counted ten times or more. DNA for the CDR3: TGTGCCAGCAGTGAACAACCGAACACTGAAGCTTTCTTT. It yields the protein CASSEQPNTEAFF. V usage is TRBV6-1 and J usage is TRBJ1-1, with D uncertain. Trimming left V 2 bases short and J 1 base short, with 5 bases between. Germline CDR1 and CDR2: MNHNS and SASEGT. The CDR3 is 13 amino acids.

This clonotype showed up just once. CDR3 in amino acids: CSVLGTDLRDGYTF. CDR3 DNA: TGCAGCGTTTTAGGGACAGACCTTCGGGATGGCTACACCTTC. The rearrangement uses TRBV29-1 and TRBJ1-2; 7 bases are shared with TRBD1. Germline V gene lookup returns CDR1 SQVTM and CDR2 ANQGSEA. CDR3 size: 14 residues. Losses at the gene ends were 5 bases for V and 6 bases for J; bases not matched to a gene: 12.

Only a few counts were recorded for this clonotype. The CDR3 bases are TGTGCCAGCAGCTTGTTGACGACCGGGGAGCTGTTTTTT. Translating gives CASSLLTTGELFF. The chain combines TRBV5-5 with TRBJ2-2; D remains ambiguous. Per germline, CDR1 SGHKS and CDR2 YYEKEE (reference sequence). Trimming took 1 base from V and 5 from J, leaving 6 bases between them. This CDR3 spans 13 amino acids.

The genes are TRBV20-1 and TRBJ2-3; D call uncertain. CDR1 is DFQATT, CDR2 SNEGSKA, per germline (reference sequence). Trimming took 1 base from V and 3 from J, leaving 8 bases between them. There are 13 residues in the CDR3. CDR3 region: CSARVRVTDTQYF. The CDR3 bases are TGCAGTGCTAGAGTAAGAGTTACAGATACGCAGTATTTT.

The rearrangement uses TRBV5-8 and TRBJ2-7; TRBD2 matches 9 bases. This CDR3 is built from 15 residues. Germline lookup yields CDR1 SGHTS and CDR2 YDEGEE. J gave up 4 bases and V 3 bases, and 8 bases lay outside the gene matches. The CDR3 here is CASSYWTSESYEQYF. The CDR3 region has the DNA TGTGCCAGCAGCTACTGGACTAGCGAGAGTTACGAGCAGTACTTC.

This sequence joins TRBV7-2 and TRBJ2-3, with D perhaps TRBD2 (5 bases). This CDR3 has 15 residues. With 0 bases removed from V and 3 bases from J, the gap between germline ends came to 10 bases. Germline assignment: CDR1 SGHTA and CDR2 FQGNSA. The DNA of the CDR3 is TGTGCCAGCAGCTTAGCAGTTTGGGAGACAGATACGCAGTATTTT. It encodes CASSLAVWETDTQYF.

This clonotype turned up a few times. V and J are TRBV7-8 and TRBJ1-6; D is unresolved. Germline CDR1 SGHVS, CDR2 FQNEAQ. V was pared by 1 base and J by 0 bases, with 7 bases between. This CDR3 is built from 16 residues. The DNA for the CDR3 is TGTGCCAGCAGCTTAGGATCGAGCTCCTATAATTCACCCCTCCACTTT. Its protein is CASSLGSSSYNSPLHF.

A word on this clonotype: Being one base from a much bigger clone, this may be a read error. This chain links TRBV29-1 with TRBJ1-2; D perhaps matches TRBD1 (5 bases). From germline, CDR1 is SQVTM and CDR2 ANQGSEA. The CDR3 is 15 residues long. With 3 bases removed from V and 6 bases from J, the gap between germline ends came to 20 bases. The CDR3 loop is CSVEWDGREKNGYTF. CDR3 sequence (DNA): TGCAGCGTTGAGTGGGACGGGAGAGAGAAGAATGGCTACACCTTC.

This clonotype was detected only a few times. The chain links TRBV15 to TRBJ1-1; tentative D call: TRBD1 (6 bases). Trimming shortened V by 3 bases and J by 0 bases, and 17 bases separated the two germline ends. The CDR3 loop spans 17 amino acids. Germline V gene lookup returns CDR1 LNHNV and CDR2 YYDKDF (reference sequence). The CDR3: CATSSPETGRVNTEAFF. CDR3 nucleotide sequence: TGTGCCACCAGCAGCCCCGAAACAGGGAGGGTGAACACTGAAGCTTTCTTT.